The clone carrying this T cell receptor (beta chain) was counted at least ten times. What it binds is unknown. Time point noted: sample taken at primary tumor resection. Without sorting, whole RNA was sequenced from tumor, nontumor lung or frozen PBMC. 72 TRACERx patients with early, untreated non-small cell lung cancer donated samples. The sample belongs to a study of spatial heterogeneity in lung cancer. General observations from the study: Among blood samples, ubiquitous expanded tumor TCRs appeared more at resection than at follow-up.

TCRdb re-derived calls from the 5' RACE reads in MiXCR, one entry per CDR3 protein. Here the sample spans tens of thousands of distinct CDR3 sequences, more than 6.5% being singletons. The CDR3 extends over 12 amino acids. Trimming stripped 3 bases from V and 7 bases from J, with 7 bases between. The germline V gene encodes CDR1 SGHAT and CDR2 FQNNGV. This rearrangement joins TRBV11-2 to TRBJ2-1; D is ambiguous. The sequence came from a female donor with early-stage non-small cell lung cancer. The sample here was PBMCs, taken at surgery. CDR3 in DNA: TGTGCCAGCAGCTTCGGGCGGAATGAGCAGTTCTTC. Protein: CASSFGRNEQFF.